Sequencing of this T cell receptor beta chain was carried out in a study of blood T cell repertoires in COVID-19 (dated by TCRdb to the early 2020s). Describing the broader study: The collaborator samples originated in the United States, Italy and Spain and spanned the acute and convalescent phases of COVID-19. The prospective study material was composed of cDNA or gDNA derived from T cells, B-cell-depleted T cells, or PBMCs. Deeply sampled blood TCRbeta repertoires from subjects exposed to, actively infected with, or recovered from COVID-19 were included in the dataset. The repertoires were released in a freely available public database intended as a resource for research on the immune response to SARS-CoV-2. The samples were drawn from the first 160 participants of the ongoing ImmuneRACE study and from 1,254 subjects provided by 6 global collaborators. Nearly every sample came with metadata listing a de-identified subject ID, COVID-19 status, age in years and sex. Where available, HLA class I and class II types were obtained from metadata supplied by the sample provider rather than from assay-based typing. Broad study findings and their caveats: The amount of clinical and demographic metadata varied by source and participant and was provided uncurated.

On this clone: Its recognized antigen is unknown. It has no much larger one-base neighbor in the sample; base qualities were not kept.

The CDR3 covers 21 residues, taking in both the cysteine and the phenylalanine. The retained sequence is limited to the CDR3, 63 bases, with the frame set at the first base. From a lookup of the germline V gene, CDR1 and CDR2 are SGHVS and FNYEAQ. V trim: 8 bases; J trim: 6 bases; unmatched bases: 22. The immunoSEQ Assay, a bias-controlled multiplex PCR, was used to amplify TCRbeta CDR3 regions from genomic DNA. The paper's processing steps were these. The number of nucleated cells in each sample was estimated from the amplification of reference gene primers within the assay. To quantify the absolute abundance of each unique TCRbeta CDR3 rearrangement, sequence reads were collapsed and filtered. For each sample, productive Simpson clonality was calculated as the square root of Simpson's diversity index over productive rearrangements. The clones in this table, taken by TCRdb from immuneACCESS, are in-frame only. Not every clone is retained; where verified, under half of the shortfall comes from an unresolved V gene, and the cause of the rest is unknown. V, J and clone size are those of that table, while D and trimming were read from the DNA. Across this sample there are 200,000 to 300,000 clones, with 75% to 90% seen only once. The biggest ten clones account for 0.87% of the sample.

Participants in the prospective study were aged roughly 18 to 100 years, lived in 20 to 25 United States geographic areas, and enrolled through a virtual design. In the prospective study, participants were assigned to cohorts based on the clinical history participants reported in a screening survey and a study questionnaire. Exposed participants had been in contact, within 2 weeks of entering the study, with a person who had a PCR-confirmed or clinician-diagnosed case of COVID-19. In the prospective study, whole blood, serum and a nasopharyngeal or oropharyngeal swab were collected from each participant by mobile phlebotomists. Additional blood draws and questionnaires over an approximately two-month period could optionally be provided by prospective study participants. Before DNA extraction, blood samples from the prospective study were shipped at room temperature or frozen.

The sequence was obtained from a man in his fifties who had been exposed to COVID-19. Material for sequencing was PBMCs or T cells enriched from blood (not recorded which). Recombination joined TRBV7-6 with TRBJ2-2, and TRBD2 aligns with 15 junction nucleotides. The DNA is TGTGCCAGCTATCCAAAGCCGGGACTAGCGGGGGGTACAAGGCGGGCCGGGGAGCTGTTTTTT. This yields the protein CASYPKPGLAGGTRRAGELFF.